These T cell receptor beta chains were read from a single sample in a study of blood T cell repertoires in COVID-19. TCRdb's table, derived via immunoSEQ multiplex PCR, lists solely in-frame clones and lacks some. Of about 240,000 clones listed, about four fifths are singletons. The sequencing sample was made of peripheral blood. These receptors originate from a man aged 30 to 39 who had recovered from COVID-19. Each CDR3 is given with its conserved first and last residue.

J gene	V gene	CDR3 protein
TRBJ2-1	TRBV21-1	CASSKMGARGHEQFF
TRBJ1-1	TRBV2	CANLKQGVNTEAFF
TRBJ2-1	TRBV11-2	CASSLGTSGEQFF
TRBJ2-3	TRBV15	CATSRDPDTQYF
TRBJ1-2	TRBV6-1	CASSELADYGYTF
TRBJ1-5	TRBV2	CASSESGQINQPQHF
TRBJ2-3	TRBV5-1	CASSFSLAGLPDTQYF
TRBJ2-2	TRBV10-3	CATRGSGGELFF
TRBJ1-6	TRBV19	CASSISTGAIRSPLHF
TRBJ2-5	TRBV7-9	CASSQGGKQETQYF
TRBJ1-2	TRBV5-1	CASSSEGYGYTF
TRBJ2-3	TRBV18	CASSPRTSRDTQYF
TRBJ1-6	TRBV7-2	CASSWRWSSYNSPLHF
TRBJ2-2	TRBV9	CASSVAGTANTGELFF
TRBJ1-5	TRBV18	CASSPRTGPGAQHF
TRBJ2-2	TRBV5-1	CASGNLAVDGELFF
TRBJ1-3	TRBV2	CASHTITPILLRSGNTIYF
TRBJ2-3	TRBV10-2	CASCLSGGASTQYF
TRBJ1-2	TRBV6-6	CASSYSSSGDGYTF
TRBJ2-5	TRBV7-3	CASSLRDQETQYF
TRBJ2-5	TRBV27	CASRGGGPTQYF
TRBJ1-1	TRBV7-3	CASSSRPADTEAFF
TRBJ1-6	TRBV5-1	CASSLGTGSVYSPLHF
TRBJ2-5	TRBV15	CATGKGQANQETQYF
TRBJ1-4	TRBV5-1	CASSLDGGSREKLFF
TRBJ2-2	TRBV6-6	CASSYPGGASPGELFF
TRBJ2-1	TRBV11-2	CASSLRPLAREPYNEQFF
TRBJ2-2	TRBV5-4	CASSRGLAAGRNTGELFF
TRBJ1-3	TRBV7-9	CASSTRAGGNTIYF
TRBJ2-2	TRBV7-3	CASSWTGGPGELFF
TRBJ1-1	TRBV12-3/TRBV12-4	CASSSYYTEAFF